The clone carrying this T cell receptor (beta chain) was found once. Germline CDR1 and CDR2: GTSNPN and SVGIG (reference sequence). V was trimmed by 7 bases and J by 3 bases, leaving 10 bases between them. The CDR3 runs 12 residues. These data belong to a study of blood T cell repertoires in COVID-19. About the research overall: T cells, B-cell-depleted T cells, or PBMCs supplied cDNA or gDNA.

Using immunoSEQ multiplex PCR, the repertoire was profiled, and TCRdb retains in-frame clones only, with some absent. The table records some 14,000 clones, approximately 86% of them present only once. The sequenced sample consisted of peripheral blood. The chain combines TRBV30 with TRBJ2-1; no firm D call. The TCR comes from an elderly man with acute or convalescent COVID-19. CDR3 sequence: CAYLTYYNEQFF. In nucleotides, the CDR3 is TGTGCCTACTTGACATACTACAATGAGCAGTTCTTC.